The subject of this entry is one T cell receptor (beta chain). The sample originates from a study of blood T cell repertoires in COVID-19. Across the whole study: PBMCs, B-cell-depleted T cells, or T cells were the source of the cDNA or gDNA that made up the material.

Original methodology: Estimation of nucleated cell counts was performed using reference gene primer amplification. Only in-frame clones appear in the TCRdb table, and some are missing; sequencing was by immunoSEQ multiplex PCR. V, J and clone size are taken as reported in that table, and D and trimming were inferred from the DNA itself. The data contain around 260,000 clones, about 86% of them seen just once; the ten biggest clones take up approximately 2%. With V trimmed by 1 base and J by 6 bases, 16 bases remained unmatched. CDR3 length equals 18 residues. The germline V gene encodes CDR1 LGHNA and CDR2 YNFKEQ.

The V and J genes are TRBV4-2 and TRBJ2-3, with 7 bases identical to TRBD1. The receptor was isolated from a man in his thirties or forties with active or convalescent COVID-19. The sequencing sample was made of peripheral blood. The CDR3 is CASSQVDTGALAGDTQYF. DNA of the CDR3: TGTGCCAGCAGCCAAGTCGATACAGGGGCTCTGGCCGGGGATACGCAGTATTTT.